This T cell receptor beta chain was found in a study of blood T cell repertoires in COVID-19. About the research overall: Sites in the United States, Italy and Spain provided acute and convalescent COVID-19 samples. T cells, B-cell-depleted T cells, or PBMCs provided the cDNA or gDNA that served as material.

The V gene end was trimmed by 4 bases and the J gene end by 2 bases; junction bases not matched to a gene: 11. The CDR3 is 15 residues long. The germline V gene encodes CDR1 GTSNPN and CDR2 SVGIG (reference sequence). The protocol was immunoSEQ multiplex PCR, while the TCRdb copy is restricted to in-frame clones and leaves out a portion. Of 110,000 or so clones in the sample, less than 85% were seen once. The sequence was collected from a human donor in a cohort sampled during active COVID-19. The chain combines TRBV30 with TRBJ2-7; 7 bases match TRBD1. The source material was peripheral blood. The CDR3 nucleotides are TGTGCCTGGATGGGGCAGGGGGAACCTACCTACGAGCAGTACTTC. It encodes CAWMGQGEPTYEQYF.